This T cell receptor (beta chain) was recovered during a study of T cells after yellow fever vaccination. Study-level findings and limits: There was a small share of clonotypes that showed up in both the CD4 and CD8 compartments. Within FACS-sorted repertoires, abundant clonotypes contaminating from the bulk population could be present.

Comments on this clonotype: Its antigen is unknown.

TCRdb called the 5' RACE reads again in MiXCR, with one record for every CDR3 protein. The sample holds under 550,000 distinct CDR3 sequences, 21% seen once. This CDR3 contains 15 residues. V lost 3 bases and J 1 base, leaving 12 bases between the germline ends. CDR1 and CDR2 from the germline V gene are KGHSH and LQKENI. This TCR was recovered from a man aged 18 to 29 who received the YFV17D yellow fever vaccine. J is TRBJ1-1 and V is TRBV18; no clear D. This specimen consisted of PBMCs, obtained approximately 22 days after the first yellow fever vaccination. The CDR3 sequence is CASSPRVITNTEAFF. The CDR3 bases are TGTGCCAGCTCACCCCGGGTGATTACGAACACTGAAGCTTTCTTT.